These 10 T cell receptor beta chains came from one sample sequenced in a study of Graves' ophthalmopathy and Graves' hyperthyroidism. Amplifying from RNA transcripts, the study obtained TCR beta CDR3 regions. First-round RT-PCR used HTBI primers; second-round multiplex PCR followed. Each CDR3 protein gets one entry after TCRdb re-called the multiplex PCR reads with MiXCR. There are over a million distinct CDR3 sequences in the sample; around a third occur only once, and around 10% lies in the top ten. The sequenced sample consisted of peripheral blood or thyroid tissue (not recorded which). These receptors originate from an adult man with Graves' hyperthyroidism.

Points on this clonotype: A read error may be the cause here, since a much bigger clone is one base away. The CDR3: CASSLGGAGGKAFF. In nucleotides, the CDR3 is TGTGCCAGCAGCTTAGGGGGGGCCGGGGGGAAAGCTTTCTTT. The rearrangement uses TRBV7-2 and TRBJ1-1, with D possibly TRBD1 on 6 matching bases. Looked up from germline, CDR1 is SGHTA and CDR2 is FQGNSA. V lost 1 base, J lost 9 bases, and 15 bases lay in between. This CDR3 has 14 residues.

V is TRBV2 and J is TRBJ2-7, with D hard to call. The germline gives CDR1 SNHLY, CDR2 FYNNEI. V was shortened by 5 bases and J by 6 bases, with 17 bases between the two germline ends. This CDR3 is 14 amino acids long. The CDR3 spells CASSLPAWGSEQYF. The CDR3 DNA sequence: TGTGCCAGCAGTTTACCCGCCTGGGGTAGCGAGCAGTACTTC. Based on the CDR3 plus reference TRBV2 and TRBJ2-7, the full variable domain is EPEVTQTPSHQVTQMGQEVILRCVPISNHLYFYWYRQILGQKVEFLVSFYNNEISEKSEIFDDQFSVERPDGSNFTLKIRSTKLEDSAMYFCASSLPAWGSEQYFGPGTRLTVT.

At least ten counts were recorded for this clonotype. The chain employs TRBV7-2 and TRBJ2-5, with a weak D call TRBD1 (5 bases). The CDR3 has 15 amino acids. The germline V gene has CDR1 SGHTA and CDR2 FQGNSA. V was cut by 2 bases and J by 0 bases, with 10 bases left in between. This CDR3 reads CASSLWGGNQETQYF. CDR3 in DNA: TGTGCCAGCAGCTTATGGGGCGGAAACCAAGAGACCCAGTACTTC. The full variable domain, completed using reference TRBV7-2 and TRBJ2-5, is GAGVSQSPSNKVTEKGKDVELRCDPISGHTALYWYRQSLGQGLEFLIYFQGNSAPDKSGLPSDRFSAERTGGSVSTLTIQRTQQEDSAVYLCASSLWGGNQETQYFGPGTRLLVL.

The CDR3 DNA is TGTGCCAGCAGCTCCGGACCGGGGGAAGGGAAGCAGTACTTC. Its protein product is CASSSGPGEGKQYF. This sequence joins TRBV7-9 and TRBJ2-7; D is perhaps TRBD2 (6 bases). With 4 bases removed from V and 8 bases from J, the gap between germline ends came to 18 bases. Germline loops: CDR1 SEHNR, CDR2 FQNEAQ (reference sequence). This CDR3 contains 14 residues. The whole variable domain, filled in from reference TRBV7-9 and TRBJ2-7, reads DTGVSQNPRHKITKRGQNVTFRCDPISEHNRLYWYRQTLGQGPEFLTYFQNEAQLEKSRLLSDRFSAERPKGSFSTLEIQRTEQGDSAMYLCASSSGPGEGKQYFGPGTRLTVT.

This clonotype was seen at least ten times. This chain uses TRBV29-1 with TRBJ1-2; the D is unclear. The length of the CDR3 is 12 residues. V gave up 4 bases and J gave up 6 bases, with 12 bases separating them. The germline gives CDR1 SQVTM, CDR2 ANQGSEA. The DNA for the CDR3 is TGCAGCGTTGGGCCCCCGGGAGATGGCTACACCTTC. Residues: CSVGPPGDGYTF.

This clonotype appeared many times. The chain carries TRBV5-6 and TRBJ1-1, with a tentative D call TRBD1 (6 bases). Per germline, CDR1 SGHDT and CDR2 YYEEEE. Trimming shortened V by 0 bases and J by 0 bases, and 18 bases separated the two germline ends. The CDR3 is made up of 18 amino acids. CDR3 nucleotide sequence: TGTGCCAGCAGCTTGGAAGGGGGGGCCGGGTACATGAACACTGAAGCTTTCTTT. Translated, it gives CASSLEGGAGYMNTEAFF.

This clonotype came up many times. This chain joins TRBV7-2 and TRBJ2-7, with a weak D call TRBD1 (6 bases). The V end lost 7 bases, the J end lost 1 base, and 11 bases lay between the germline ends. This CDR3 is 13 amino acids long. CDR1 and CDR2 (germline): SGHTA, FQGNSA. The CDR3 DNA follows: TGTGCCAGCACCCGACAGGCTTCCTACGAGCAGTACTTC. Amino acids: CASTRQASYEQYF. Together with reference TRBV7-2 and TRBJ2-7, the CDR3 gives the full variable domain: GAGVSQSPSNKVTEKGKDVELRCDPISGHTALYWYRQSLGQGLEFLIYFQGNSAPDKSGLPSDRFSAERTGGSVSTLTIQRTQQEDSAVYLCASTRQASYEQYFGPGTRLTVT.

This clonotype has a handful of counts. This may be a read error, as it is one base from a much larger clone. V gene TRBV7-2 combines with J gene TRBJ1-4; 9 nucleotides match TRBD1. V shed 5 bases, J shed 7 bases, and the junction held 11 bases outside the gene matches. The germline gives CDR1 SGHTA, CDR2 FQGNSA. The CDR3 runs to 16 residues. CDR3 sequence: CASSPLAGQGREKLFF. CDR3 sequence (DNA): TGTGCCAGCAGCCCACTCGCGGGACAGGGTCGTGAAAAACTGTTTTTT. Using reference TRBV7-2 and TRBJ1-4 for the parts outside the CDR3, the full variable domain is GAGVSQSPSNKVTEKGKDVELRCDPISGHTALYWYRQSLGQGLEFLIYFQGNSAPDKSGLPSDRFSAERTGGSVSTLTIQRTQQEDSAVYLCASSPLAGQGREKLFFGSGTQLSVL.

This clonotype was found a few times. V gene TRBV9 combines with J gene TRBJ1-1; TRBD1 is a possible D gene (5 bases). CDR1 is SGDLS and CDR2 is YYNGEE in the germline V gene. The CDR3 is 14 amino acids. Trimming removed 7 bases at V and 4 bases at J, with 17 bases between. This chain's CDR3 is CASSPSPGSTEAFF. The CDR3 nucleotides are TGTGCCAGCTCACCATCCCCAGGGAGCACTGAAGCTTTCTTT.

There are many counts of this clonotype. Written as DNA, the CDR3 is TGTGCCAGCGGCGTACTGGGGGCCAACGTCCTGACTTTC. This codes for CASGVLGANVLTF. The chain has TRBV6-2 or TRBV6-3 and TRBJ2-6; D gene ambiguous. The V end was cut by 8 bases, the J end by 4 bases, with 9 bases between. This CDR3 region has 13 residues. Germline lookup yields CDR1 MNHEY and CDR2 SVGEGT.